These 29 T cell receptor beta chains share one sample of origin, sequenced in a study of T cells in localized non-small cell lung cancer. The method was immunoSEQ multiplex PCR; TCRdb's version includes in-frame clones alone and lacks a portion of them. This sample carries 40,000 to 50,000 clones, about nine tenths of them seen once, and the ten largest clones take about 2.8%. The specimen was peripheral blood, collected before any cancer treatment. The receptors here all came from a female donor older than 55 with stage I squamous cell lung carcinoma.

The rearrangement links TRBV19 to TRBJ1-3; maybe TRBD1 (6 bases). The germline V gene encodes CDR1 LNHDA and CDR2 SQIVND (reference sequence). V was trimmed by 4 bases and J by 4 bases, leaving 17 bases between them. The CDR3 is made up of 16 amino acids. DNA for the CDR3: TGTGCCAGTAGTAGTGACAGGCTCTCCCCCGGAAACACCATATATTTT. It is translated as CASSSDRLSPGNTIYF.

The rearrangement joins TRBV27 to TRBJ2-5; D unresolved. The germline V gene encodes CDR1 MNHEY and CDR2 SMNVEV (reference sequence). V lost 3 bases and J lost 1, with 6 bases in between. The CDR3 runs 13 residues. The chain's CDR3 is CASSLVFQETQYF. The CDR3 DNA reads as TGTGCCAGCAGTTTGGTTTTCCAAGAGACCCAGTACTTC.

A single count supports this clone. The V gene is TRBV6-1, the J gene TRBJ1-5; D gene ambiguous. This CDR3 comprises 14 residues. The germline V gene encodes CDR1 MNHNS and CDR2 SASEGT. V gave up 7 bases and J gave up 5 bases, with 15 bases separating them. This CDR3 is CASNPGEIDQPQHF. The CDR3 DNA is TGTGCCAGCAATCCCGGGGAGATCGATCAGCCCCAGCATTTT.

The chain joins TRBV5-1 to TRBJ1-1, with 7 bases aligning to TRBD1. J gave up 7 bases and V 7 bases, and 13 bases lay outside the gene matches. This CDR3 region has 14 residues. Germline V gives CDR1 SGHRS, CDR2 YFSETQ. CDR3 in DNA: TGCGCCAGCTTCACGCAGGCCGACAGGGATGAAGCTTTCTTT. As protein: CASFTQADRDEAFF.

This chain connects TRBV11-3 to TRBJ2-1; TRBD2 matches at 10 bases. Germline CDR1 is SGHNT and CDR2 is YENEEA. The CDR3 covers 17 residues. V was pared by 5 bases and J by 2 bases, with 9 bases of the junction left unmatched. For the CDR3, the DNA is TGTGCCAGCAGCCTCTACTCCGGGACTAGCGCCTACAATGAGCAGTTCTTC. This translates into CASSLYSGTSAYNEQFF.

This CDR3 reads CASSLTGDMNTEAFF. The CDR3 DNA follows: TGTGCCAGCAGTCTAACAGGGGACATGAACACTGAAGCTTTCTTT. The chain is built from TRBV11-2 and TRBJ1-1, with 7 bases that match TRBD1. This CDR3 contains 15 residues. The ends lost 6 bases at V and 0 bases at J; junction bases unmatched: 7. The germline V gene encodes CDR1 SGHAT and CDR2 FQNNGV.

The CDR3 loop is CASSLETAGETQYF. CDR3 nucleotides: TGTGCCAGCAGCTTAGAGACGGCGGGGGAGACCCAGTACTTC. V gene TRBV11-3 combines with J gene TRBJ2-5; D is perhaps TRBD2 (6 bases). The germline V gene encodes CDR1 SGHNT and CDR2 YENEEA. The CDR3 consists of 14 residues. Deletions cut 0 bases from V and 5 bases from J, with 10 bases between.

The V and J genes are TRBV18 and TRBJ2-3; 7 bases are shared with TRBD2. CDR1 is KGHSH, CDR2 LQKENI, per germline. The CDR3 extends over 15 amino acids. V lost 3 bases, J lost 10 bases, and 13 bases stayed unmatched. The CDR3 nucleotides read TGTGCCAGCTCACCCGGTAGCGGTGCGGGGGACCCGCAGTATTTT. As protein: CASSPGSGAGDPQYF.

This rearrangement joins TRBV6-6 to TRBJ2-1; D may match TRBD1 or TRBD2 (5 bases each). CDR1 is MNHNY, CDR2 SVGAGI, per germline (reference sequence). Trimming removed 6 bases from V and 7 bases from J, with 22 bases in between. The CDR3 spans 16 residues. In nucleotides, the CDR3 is TGTGCCAGCAGCCGGGACGAATACCCCAACTCTAATGAGCAGTTCTTC. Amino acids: CASSRDEYPNSNEQFF.

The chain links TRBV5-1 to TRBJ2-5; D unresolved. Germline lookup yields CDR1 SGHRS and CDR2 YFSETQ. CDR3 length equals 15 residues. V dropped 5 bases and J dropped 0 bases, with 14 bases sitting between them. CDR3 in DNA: TGCGCCAGCAGGTTGAGGTCGAGAGACCAAGAGACCCAGTACTTC. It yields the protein CASRLRSRDQETQYF.

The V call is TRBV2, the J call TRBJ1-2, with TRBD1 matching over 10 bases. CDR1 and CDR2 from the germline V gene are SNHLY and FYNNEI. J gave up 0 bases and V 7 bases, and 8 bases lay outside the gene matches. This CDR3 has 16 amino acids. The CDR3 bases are TGTGCCAGCATCTGGGACAGGGGAAGGACTAACTATGGCTACACCTTC. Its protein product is CASIWDRGRTNYGYTF.

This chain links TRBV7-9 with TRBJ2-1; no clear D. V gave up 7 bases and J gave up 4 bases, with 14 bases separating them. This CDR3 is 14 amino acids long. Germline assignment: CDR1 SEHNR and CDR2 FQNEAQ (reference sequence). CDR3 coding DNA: TGTGCCAGCAACCAAGCCCCCAGTTACAATGAGCAGTTCTTC. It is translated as CASNQAPSYNEQFF.

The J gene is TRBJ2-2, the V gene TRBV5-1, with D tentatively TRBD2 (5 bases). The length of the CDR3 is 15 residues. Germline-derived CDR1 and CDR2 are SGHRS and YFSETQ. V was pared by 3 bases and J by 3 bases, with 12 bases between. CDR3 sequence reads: CASSWESQDTGELFF. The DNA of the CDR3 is TGCGCCAGCAGCTGGGAGAGCCAAGACACCGGGGAGCTGTTTTTT.

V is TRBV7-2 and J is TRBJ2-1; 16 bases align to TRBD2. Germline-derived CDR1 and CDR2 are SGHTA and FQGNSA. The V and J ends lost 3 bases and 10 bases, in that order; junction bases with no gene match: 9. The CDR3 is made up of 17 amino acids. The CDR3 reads CASSLGGTSGRAYEQFF. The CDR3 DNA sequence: TGTGCCAGCAGCTTGGGGGGGACTAGCGGGAGGGCATACGAGCAGTTCTTC.

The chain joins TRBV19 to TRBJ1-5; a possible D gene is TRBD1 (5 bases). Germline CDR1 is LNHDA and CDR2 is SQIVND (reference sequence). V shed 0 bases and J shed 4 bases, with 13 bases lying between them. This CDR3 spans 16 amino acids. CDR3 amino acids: CASSIEEGRGNQPQHF. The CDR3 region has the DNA TGTGCCAGTAGTATAGAGGAGGGGCGCGGAAATCAGCCCCAGCATTTT.

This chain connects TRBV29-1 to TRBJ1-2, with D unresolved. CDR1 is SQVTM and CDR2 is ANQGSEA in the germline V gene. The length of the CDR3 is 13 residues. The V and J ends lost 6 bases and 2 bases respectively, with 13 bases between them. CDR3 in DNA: TGCAGCGTCGTAAACCCAACCAACTATGGCTACACCTTC. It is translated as CSVVNPTNYGYTF.

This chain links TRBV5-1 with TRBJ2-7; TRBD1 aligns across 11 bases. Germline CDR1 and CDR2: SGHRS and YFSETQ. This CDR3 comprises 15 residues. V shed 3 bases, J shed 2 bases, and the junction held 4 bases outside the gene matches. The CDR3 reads CASSYLGQGAYEQYF. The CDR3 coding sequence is TGCGCCAGCAGCTACCTGGGACAGGGGGCCTACGAGCAGTACTTC.

The CDR3 reads CASSLSGGFPYEQYF. For the CDR3, the DNA is TGTGCCAGCAGCCTGAGCGGGGGATTTCCCTACGAGCAGTACTTC. V and J are TRBV7-2 and TRBJ2-7, with 8 nucleotides matching TRBD2. The CDR3 is 15 residues long. Germline V CDR1 and CDR2: SGHTA, FQGNSA. Trimming removed 5 bases from V and 2 bases from J; junction bases left unmatched: 8.

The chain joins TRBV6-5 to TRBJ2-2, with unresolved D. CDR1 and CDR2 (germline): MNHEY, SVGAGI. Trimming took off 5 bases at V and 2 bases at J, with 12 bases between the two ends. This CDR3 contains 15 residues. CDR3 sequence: CASSPSSTNTGELFF. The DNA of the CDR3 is TGTGCCAGCAGTCCCAGTTCCACAAACACCGGGGAGCTGTTTTTT.

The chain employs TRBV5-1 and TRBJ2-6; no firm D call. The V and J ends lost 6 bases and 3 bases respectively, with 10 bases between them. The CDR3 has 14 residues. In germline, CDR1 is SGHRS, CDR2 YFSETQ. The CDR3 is CASTQTHGANVLTF. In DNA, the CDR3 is TGCGCCAGCACCCAGACCCATGGGGCCAACGTCCTGACTTTC.

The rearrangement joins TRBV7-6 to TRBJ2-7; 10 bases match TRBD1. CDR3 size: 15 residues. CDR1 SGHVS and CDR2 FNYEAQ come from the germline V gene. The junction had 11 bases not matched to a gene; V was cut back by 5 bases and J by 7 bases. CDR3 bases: TGTGCCAGCAGCCCGCCCCCCGGGACAGGGGAAGAGCAGTACTTC. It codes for CASSPPPGTGEEQYF.

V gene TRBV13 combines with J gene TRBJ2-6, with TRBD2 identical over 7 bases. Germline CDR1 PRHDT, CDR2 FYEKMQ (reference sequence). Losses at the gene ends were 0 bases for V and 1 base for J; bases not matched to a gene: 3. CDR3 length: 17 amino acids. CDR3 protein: CASSLGRTRSGANVLTF. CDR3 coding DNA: TGTGCCAGCAGCTTAGGTAGGACTAGGTCTGGGGCCAACGTCCTGACTTTC. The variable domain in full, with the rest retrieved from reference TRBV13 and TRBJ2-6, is AAGVIQSPRHLIKEKRETATLKCYPIPRHDTVYWYQQGPGQDPQFLISFYEKMQSDKGSIPDRFSAQQFSDYHSELNMSSLELGDSALYFCASSLGRTRSGANVLTFGAGSRLTVL.

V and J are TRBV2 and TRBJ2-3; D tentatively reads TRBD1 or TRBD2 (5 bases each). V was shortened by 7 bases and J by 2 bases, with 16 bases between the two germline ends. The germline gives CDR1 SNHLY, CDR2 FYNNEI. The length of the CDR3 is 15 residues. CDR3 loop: CASNTRDGDTDTQYF. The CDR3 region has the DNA TGTGCCAGCAACACACGGGACGGCGACACAGATACGCAGTATTTT.

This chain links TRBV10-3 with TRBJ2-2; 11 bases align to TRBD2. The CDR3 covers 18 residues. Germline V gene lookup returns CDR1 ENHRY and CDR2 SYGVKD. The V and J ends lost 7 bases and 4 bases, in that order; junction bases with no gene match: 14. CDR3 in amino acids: CAIMTSGPSGRSTGELFF. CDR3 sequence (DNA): TGTGCCATCATGACCTCAGGACCTAGCGGGAGGAGCACCGGGGAGCTGTTTTTT.

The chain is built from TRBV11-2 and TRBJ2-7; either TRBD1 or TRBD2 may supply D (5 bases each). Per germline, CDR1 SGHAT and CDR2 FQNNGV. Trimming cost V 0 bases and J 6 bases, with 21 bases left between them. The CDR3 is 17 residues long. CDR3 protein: CASSLDLGVGFDPEQYF. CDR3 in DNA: TGTGCCAGCAGCTTAGATCTGGGGGTAGGCTTTGACCCCGAGCAGTACTTC.

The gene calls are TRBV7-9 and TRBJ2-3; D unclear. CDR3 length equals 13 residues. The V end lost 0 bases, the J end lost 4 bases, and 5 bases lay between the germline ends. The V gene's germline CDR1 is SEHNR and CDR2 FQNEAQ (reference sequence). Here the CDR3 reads CASSLASPDTQYF. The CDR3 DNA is TGTGCCAGCAGCTTAGCGAGTCCAGATACGCAGTATTTT.

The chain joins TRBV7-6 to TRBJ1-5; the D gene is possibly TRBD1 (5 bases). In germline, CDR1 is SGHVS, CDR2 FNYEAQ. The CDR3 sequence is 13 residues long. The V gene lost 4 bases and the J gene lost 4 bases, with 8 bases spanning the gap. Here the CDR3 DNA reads TGTGCCAGCAGCTCACAGGAGAATCAGCCCCAGCATTTT. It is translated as CASSSQENQPQHF.

The chain's CDR3 is CASSYAPSGANVLTF. DNA of the CDR3: TGTGCCAGCAGTTACGCGCCCTCTGGGGCCAACGTCCTGACTTTC. The V and J genes are TRBV6-5 and TRBJ2-6; D remains unclear. The CDR3 extends over 15 amino acids. Germline V gives CDR1 MNHEY, CDR2 SVGAGI. V was cut by 2 bases and J by 0 bases, with 5 bases left in between.

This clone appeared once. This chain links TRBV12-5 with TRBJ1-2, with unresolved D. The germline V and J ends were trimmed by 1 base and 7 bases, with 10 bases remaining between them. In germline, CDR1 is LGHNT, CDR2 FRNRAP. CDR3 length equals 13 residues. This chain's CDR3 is CASGLEWSGGYTF. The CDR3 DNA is TGTGCTAGTGGTTTGGAATGGTCGGGTGGCTACACCTTC.